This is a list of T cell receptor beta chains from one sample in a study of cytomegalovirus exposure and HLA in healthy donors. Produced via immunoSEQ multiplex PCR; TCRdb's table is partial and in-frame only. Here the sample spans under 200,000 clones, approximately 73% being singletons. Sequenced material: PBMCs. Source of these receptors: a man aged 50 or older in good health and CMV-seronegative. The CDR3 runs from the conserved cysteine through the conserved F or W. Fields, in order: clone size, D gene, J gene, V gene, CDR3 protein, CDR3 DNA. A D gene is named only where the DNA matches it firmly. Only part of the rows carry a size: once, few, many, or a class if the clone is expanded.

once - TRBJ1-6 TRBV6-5 CASSTGSYNSPLHF TGTGCCAGCAGTACGGGTTCCTATAATTCACCCCTCCACTTT
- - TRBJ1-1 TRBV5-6 CASSFRQTLNTEAFF TGTGCCAGCAGCTTTCGACAGACCTTGAACACTGAAGCTTTCTTT
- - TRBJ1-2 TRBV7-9 CASSRLALKTNYGYTF TGTGCCAGCAGCCGACTCGCGTTAAAGACTAACTATGGCTACACCTTC
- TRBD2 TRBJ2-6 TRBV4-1 CASSQDPGGSGANVLTF TGCGCCAGCAGCCAAGATCCGGGGGGGTCTGGGGCCAACGTCCTGACTTTC
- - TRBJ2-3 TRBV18 CASSPQLASVDTQYF TGTGCCAGCTCACCACAGCTAGCGAGCGTGGATACGCAGTATTTT
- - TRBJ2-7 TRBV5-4 CASSLPGPNEQYF TGTGCCAGCAGCTTGCCAGGGCCGAACGAGCAGTACTTC
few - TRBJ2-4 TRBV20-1 CSAGGRVTF TGCAGTGCGGGGGGTAGAGTGACCTTC
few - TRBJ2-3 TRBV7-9 CASSRVGGGAGDTQYF TGTGCCAGCAGCCGGGTAGGGGGGGGCGCGGGAGATACGCAGTATTTT
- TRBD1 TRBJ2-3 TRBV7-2 CASSNRDRLTDTQYF TGTGCCAGCAGCAACAGGGACAGGTTAACAGATACGCAGTATTTT
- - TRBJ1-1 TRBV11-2 CASSFEVNTEAFF TGTGCCAGCAGCTTTGAGGTAAACACTGAAGCTTTCTTT
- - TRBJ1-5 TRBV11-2 CASSSWTAHFNQPQHF TGTGCCAGCAGCTCTTGGACAGCGCACTTCAATCAGCCCCAGCATTTT
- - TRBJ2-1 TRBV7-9 CASSNRGQREQFF TGTGCCAGCAGCAATAGGGGCCAACGGGAGCAGTTCTTC
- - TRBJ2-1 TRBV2 CASSQGSDEQFF TGTGCCAGCAGCCAGGGGAGCGATGAGCAGTTCTTC
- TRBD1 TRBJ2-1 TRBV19 CASRQRTGFTVDEQFF TGTGCCAGTAGGCAGAGGACAGGGTTTACCGTGGATGAGCAGTTCTTC
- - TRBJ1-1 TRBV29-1 CSAFGQPNTEAFF TGCAGCGCTTTTGGACAGCCGAACACTGAAGCTTTCTTT
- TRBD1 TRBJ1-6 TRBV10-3 CAISRTGEDSPLHF TGTGCCATCAGCCGGACAGGGGAGGATTCACCCCTCCACTTT
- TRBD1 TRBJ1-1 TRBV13 CASSSRPGGAGTEAFF TGTGCCAGCAGCTCCCGACCAGGGGGCGCCGGGACTGAAGCTTTCTTT
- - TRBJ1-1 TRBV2 CASKVGGAQNTEAFF TGTGCCAGCAAGGTCGGAGGGGCTCAGAACACTGAAGCTTTCTTT
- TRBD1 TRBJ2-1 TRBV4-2 CASSPEAGGYNEQFF TGTGCCAGCAGCCCGGAGGCAGGGGGCTACAATGAGCAGTTCTTC
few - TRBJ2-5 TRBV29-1 CSVFGGKETQYF TGCAGCGTCTTCGGGGGAAAAGAGACCCAGTACTTC
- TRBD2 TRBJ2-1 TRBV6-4 CASSVVPGTSLPEQFF TGTGCCAGCAGTGTCGTACCTGGGACTAGTCTCCCTGAGCAGTTCTTC
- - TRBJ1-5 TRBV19 CASSLGQFNQPQHF TGTGCCAGTAGTTTAGGGCAGTTCAATCAGCCCCAGCATTTT
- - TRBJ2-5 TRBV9 CASSVAAGIKETQYF TGTGCCAGCAGCGTAGCAGCAGGGATCAAAGAGACCCAGTACTTC
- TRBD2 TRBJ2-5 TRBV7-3 CASSLGLQETQYF TGTGCCAGCAGCTTGGGACTACAAGAGACCCAGTACTTC
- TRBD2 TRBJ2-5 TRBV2 CASSGLAGRTQYF TGTGCCAGCAGTGGACTAGCGGGTAGAACCCAGTACTTC
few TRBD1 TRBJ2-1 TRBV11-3 CASKRPDRDEQFF TGTGCCTCAAAACGCCCCGACAGGGATGAGCAGTTCTTC
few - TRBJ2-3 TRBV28 CASSAPRDPSTDTQYF TGTGCCAGCAGTGCCCCCAGGGATCCTAGCACAGATACGCAGTATTTT
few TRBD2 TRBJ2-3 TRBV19 CASSGLAGAGTDTQYF TGTGCCAGTAGTGGACTAGCGGGGGCCGGCACAGATACGCAGTATTTT
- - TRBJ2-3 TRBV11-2 CASSLRGTGGTDTQYF TGTGCCAGCAGCTTGCGTGGGACTGGGGGCACAGATACGCAGTATTTT
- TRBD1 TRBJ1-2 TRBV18 CASSQKDRVVDGYTF TGTGCCAGCTCCCAGAAGGACAGGGTAGTCGATGGCTACACCTTC
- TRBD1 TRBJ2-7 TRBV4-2 CASSQVTGDYEQYF TGTGCCAGCAGCCAAGTGACAGGGGATTACGAGCAGTACTTC
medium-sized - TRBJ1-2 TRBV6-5 CASSTVTGDYGYTF TGTGCCAGCAGTACAGTGACAGGAGACTATGGCTACACCTTC
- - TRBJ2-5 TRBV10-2 CASSERRGGETQYF TGCGCCAGCAGTGAAAGACGGGGAGGAGAGACCCAGTACTTC
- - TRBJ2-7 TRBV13 CASSSTGSSYEQYF TGTGCCAGCAGCTCGACGGGGAGCTCCTACGAGCAGTACTTC
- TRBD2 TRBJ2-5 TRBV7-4 CASSLLAGEETQYF TGTGCCAGCAGCTTACTAGCGGGGGAAGAGACCCAGTACTTC